This TCR beta chain was profiled in a study of blood T cell repertoires in COVID-19. Overall study: PBMCs, B-cell-depleted T cells, or T cells were the source of the cDNA or gDNA that made up the material.

Germline assignment: CDR1 SQVTM and CDR2 ANQGSEA. The length of the CDR3 is 15 residues. The V end lost 3 bases, the J end lost 0 bases, and 15 bases lay between the germline ends. Those enrolled in Seattle joined during active infection and were followed longitudinally afterward. TCRdb's copy holds only in-frame clones and misses some; the assay was immunoSEQ multiplex PCR. Here the sample spans roughly 250,000 clones, about four fifths being singletons. The sequence was obtained from a person aged 65 to 85 with COVID-19, enrolled during active disease. Sample: peripheral blood. The chain combines TRBV29-1 with TRBJ2-7, with a tentative D call TRBD2 (5 bases). CDR3 in DNA: TGCAGCGTTGAGACAAGGTTAACTAGCTCCTACGAGCAGTACTTC. It translates to CSVETRLTSSYEQYF.